Below are 17 T cell receptor beta chains sequenced from a single sample in a study of PD-L1 blockade in urothelial cancer. Using immunoSEQ multiplex PCR, the repertoire was profiled, and TCRdb retains in-frame clones only, with some absent. This table has tens of thousands of clones, roughly 90% appearing once. Time point here: pretreatment peripheral blood. Sequencing was performed on PBMCs, taken around atezolizumab (anti-PD-L1) treatment. The receptors were sampled from a woman aged 80 or over with urothelial cancer.

This CDR3 reads CASSLGAHPYEQYF. CDR3 in DNA: TGTGCCAGCAGTTTGGGAGCGCACCCCTACGAGCAGTACTTC. V gene TRBV28 combines with J gene TRBJ2-7, with TRBD2 as a possible D gene (5 bases). Looked up from germline, CDR1 is MDHEN and CDR2 is SYDVKM. The CDR3 contains 14 residues. V was trimmed by 3 bases and J by 2 bases, leaving 11 bases between them.

This chain joins TRBV18 and TRBJ1-5, with TRBD1 matching over 7 bases. From germline, CDR1 is KGHSH and CDR2 LQKENI. V gave up 3 bases and J gave up 0 bases; unmatched junction bases: 2. The CDR3 length is 15 residues. In DNA, the CDR3 is TGTGCCAGCTCACCGGGACAGAGTAGCAATCAGCCCCAGCATTTT. It specifies CASSPGQSSNQPQHF. The full variable domain, its missing parts supplied by reference TRBV18 and TRBJ1-5, is NAGVMQNPRHLVRRRGQEARLRCSPMKGHSHVYWYRQLPEEGLKFMVYLQKENIIDESGMPKERFSAEFPKEGPSILRIQQVVRGDSAAYFCASSPGQSSNQPQHFGDGTRLSIL.

This clone was seen a single time. DNA for the CDR3: TGCGCCAGCAGCTTGGTGGGGCTCCATGAAGCTTTCTTT. It is translated as CASSLVGLHEAFF. V is TRBV5-1 and J is TRBJ1-1; D is possibly TRBD1 (5 bases). Germline CDR1 SGHRS, CDR2 YFSETQ. The V end lost 0 bases, the J end lost 7 bases, and 10 bases lay between the germline ends. The CDR3 totals 13 residues.

This clone was counted only a few times. This chain uses TRBV19 with TRBJ2-1; 10 bases line up with TRBD2. This CDR3 comprises 15 residues. Germline lookup yields CDR1 LNHDA and CDR2 SQIVND (reference sequence). The trim removed 5 bases at V and 6 bases at J, leaving 7 bases unmatched. The CDR3 coding sequence is TGTGCCAGTAGTTCACTAGCGGGGACGGGCAATGAGCAGTTCTTC. Encoded protein: CASSSLAGTGNEQFF.

The V and J genes are TRBV2 and TRBJ1-3; no definite D call. V lost 2 bases to trimming and J lost 3 bases, with 8 bases between them. The V gene's germline CDR1 is SNHLY and CDR2 FYNNEI. The CDR3 contains 14 residues. The CDR3 here is CASSEQTIGNTIYF. The CDR3 region has the DNA TGTGCCAGCAGTGAACAGACTATTGGAAACACCATATATTTT. Filled out from reference TRBV2 and TRBJ1-3, the complete variable domain reads EPEVTQTPSHQVTQMGQEVILRCVPISNHLYFYWYRQILGQKVEFLVSFYNNEISEKSEIFDDQFSVERPDGSNFTLKIRSTKLEDSAMYFCASSEQTIGNTIYFGEGSWLTVV.

The CDR3 nucleotides are TGTGCCAGCAGTCTCCAGGGGGCATCGGGAAACACCATATATTTT. Its translation: CASSLQGASGNTIYF. The rearrangement joins TRBV27 to TRBJ1-3, with TRBD1 identical over 8 bases. CDR3 length equals 15 residues. With 5 bases clipped from V and 4 bases from J, the junction kept 7 bases outside the gene matches. Germline assignment: CDR1 MNHEY and CDR2 SMNVEV (reference sequence).

V usage is TRBV19 and J usage is TRBJ2-3; 8 bases are shared with TRBD2. Per the germline V gene, CDR1 is LNHDA and CDR2 is SQIVND (reference sequence). The J segment lost 3 bases and the V segment lost 5 bases, leaving 4 bases of the junction unmatched. CDR3 length: 14 residues. CDR3 sequence: CASSPGLATDTQYF. In DNA form, the CDR3 reads TGTGCCAGTAGTCCAGGACTAGCTACAGATACGCAGTATTTT. The full variable domain, in which reference TRBV19 and TRBJ2-3 provide the parts outside the CDR3, is DGGITQSPKYLFRKEGQNVTLSCEQNLNHDAMYWYRQDPGQGLRLIYYSQIVNDFQKGDIAEGYSVSREKKESFPLTVTSAQKNPTAFYLCASSPGLATDTQYFGPGTRLTVL.

The genes are TRBV29-1 and TRBJ2-7; TRBD1 agrees at 12 bases. V dropped 2 bases and J dropped 6; count of bases not matched to a gene: 11. This CDR3 is built from 16 residues. Germline V lookup: CDR1 SQVTM, CDR2 ANQGSEA. The CDR3 region is CSVERDRGPFRGEQYF. In DNA form, the CDR3 reads TGCAGCGTTGAACGGGACAGGGGGCCCTTTAGAGGCGAGCAGTACTTC.

V is TRBV28 and J is TRBJ1-2; possible D gene TRBD1, 6 bases. V was shortened by 3 bases and J by 8 bases, with 10 bases between the two germline ends. The CDR3 has 12 residues. Germline assignment: CDR1 MDHEN and CDR2 SYDVKM. CDR3 coding DNA: TGTGCCAGCAGTTTGGGGGGGCGCGGCTACACCTTC. This gives the protein CASSLGGRGYTF.

The gene calls are TRBV19 and TRBJ2-5, with D uncertain. V was pared by 5 bases and J by 3 bases, with 13 bases between. Germline CDR1 reads LNHDA; CDR2 reads SQIVND (reference sequence). This CDR3 is 14 amino acids long. The CDR3 protein is CASSLSGQKETQYF. Here the CDR3 DNA reads TGTGCCAGTAGTTTGAGTGGGCAGAAAGAGACCCAGTACTTC.

This clone has more than one count but fewer than ten. One end of the junction fails to match germline, which may point to a read error. J is TRBJ1-2 and V is TRBV6-6, with 7 bases identical to TRBD1. The CDR3 loop spans 15 amino acids. CDR1 and CDR2 (germline): MNHNY, SVGAGI (reference sequence). DNA for the CDR3: TGTGCCAGCAGTGACTCTGGGGGACAGTCCTATGGCTACACCTTC. Its protein is CASSDSGGQSYGYTF.

CDR3 loop: CASSQMDRGKLFF. In DNA form, the CDR3 reads TGTGCCAGCAGCCAAATGGACAGAGGGAAACTGTTTTTT. The gene calls are TRBV14 and TRBJ1-4; D is possibly TRBD1 (6 bases). This CDR3 contains 13 residues. In germline, CDR1 is SGHDN, CDR2 FVKESK. V dropped 2 bases and J dropped 11 bases, with 12 bases sitting between them.

The gene calls are TRBV4-1 and TRBJ2-7; weak D call: TRBD2 (7 bases). CDR3 length: 18 amino acids. Trimming cost V 3 bases and J 2 bases, with 23 bases left between them. Germline V gives CDR1 MGHRA, CDR2 YSYEKL. CDR3 in amino acids: CASSQGGGGCNKTYEQYF. In DNA form, the CDR3 reads TGCGCCAGCAGCCAGGGGGGCGGGGGCTGTAACAAAACCTACGAGCAGTACTTC.

V gene TRBV10-3 combines with J gene TRBJ1-2; possible D gene TRBD1, 6 bases. Germline loops: CDR1 ENHRY, CDR2 SYGVKD. There are 13 residues in the CDR3. V was pared by 10 bases and J by 4 bases, with 16 bases between. The CDR3 is CATDKQGAYGYTF. The CDR3 DNA follows: TGTGCCACCGATAAACAGGGAGCCTATGGCTACACCTTC.

This clone was seen a handful of times. V gene TRBV5-1 combines with J gene TRBJ2-7, with 7 nucleotides matching TRBD1. The CDR3 has 16 amino acids. Germline lookup yields CDR1 SGHRS and CDR2 YFSETQ. Trimming cost V 4 bases and J 7 bases; bases outside gene matches: 17. Written as DNA, the CDR3 is TGCGCCAGCAGCCTCTTTGAGACAGGGAGAAATCGAGAGCAGTACTTC. Amino acids: CASSLFETGRNREQYF. Complete variable domain (other parts from reference TRBV5-1 and TRBJ2-7): KAGVTQTPRYLIKTRGQQVTLSCSPISGHRSVSWYQQTPGQGLQFLFEYFSETQRNKGNFPGRFSGRQFSNSRSEMNVSTLELGDSALYLCASSLFETGRNREQYFGPGTRLTVT.

The table lists this clone with a count of one. The chain couples TRBV5-4 to TRBJ1-1; weak D call: TRBD1 (6 bases). This CDR3 is built from 16 residues. CDR1 and CDR2 from the germline V gene are SGHNT and YYREEE (reference sequence). V lost 0 bases to trimming and J lost 5 bases, with 17 bases between them. The CDR3 DNA sequence: TGTGCCAGCAGCTTGGACCCTACAGGGAGTGGAACTGAAGCTTTCTTT. This translates into CASSLDPTGSGTEAFF.

The J gene is TRBJ2-1, the V gene TRBV14, with D maybe TRBD2 (6 bases). V was pared by 3 bases and J by 2 bases, with 14 bases between. The CDR3 sequence is 16 residues long. In germline, CDR1 is SGHDN, CDR2 FVKESK. The CDR3 DNA sequence: TGTGCCAGCAGCCACGGTTTTGCGGGGACCTACAATGAGCAGTTCTTC. This codes for CASSHGFAGTYNEQFF.